The 25 T cell receptor beta chains below all came from one sample that was sequenced in a study of blood T cell repertoires in COVID-19. Here immunoSEQ multiplex PCR was the method, and the copy in TCRdb shows in-frame clones only, minus some. Here the sample spans around 60,000 clones, over 75% being singletons. The sequencing input was peripheral blood. The source is a woman between 55 and 75 years old with active COVID-19.

This sequence joins TRBV13 and TRBJ2-3, with 14 positions matching TRBD2. Germline lookup yields CDR1 PRHDT and CDR2 FYEKMQ (reference sequence). The trim removed 2 bases at V and 6 bases at J, leaving 16 bases unmatched. This CDR3 has 20 residues. The CDR3 nucleotides are TGTGCCAGCAGCTTACCCGGACTAGCGGGGGGCCCGTCCCTGGTGGATACGCAGTATTTT. Translating gives CASSLPGLAGGPSLVDTQYF.

This clone was observed once. The chain carries TRBV6-6 and TRBJ2-5, with 12 bases identical to TRBD2. Germline V gives CDR1 MNHNY, CDR2 SVGAGI (reference sequence). After removal of 2 bases from V and 7 bases from J, the junction contained 5 bases not matched to a gene. The CDR3 has 15 amino acids. CDR3: CASSYEGLAGGTQYF. The CDR3 DNA reads TGTGCCAGCAGTTACGAGGGACTAGCGGGCGGGACCCAGTACTTC.

CDR3 sequence (DNA): TGTGCCAGCAGCGTAGGTTATAGCAATCAGCCCCAGCATTTT. Its translation: CASSVGYSNQPQHF. The chain recombines TRBV9 with TRBJ1-5, with no clear D. Germline CDR1 is SGDLS and CDR2 is YYNGEE. The CDR3 has 14 residues. Trimming pared 0 bases from V and 0 bases from J, leaving 4 bases between. Filled out from reference TRBV9 and TRBJ1-5, the complete variable domain reads DSGVTQTPKHLITATGQRVTLRCSPRSGDLSVYWYQQSLDQGLQFLIQYYNGEERAKGNILERFSAQQFPDLHSELNLSSLELGDSALYFCASSVGYSNQPQHFGDGTRLSIL.

The V and J genes are TRBV5-1 and TRBJ2-3; 9 positions match TRBD2. J was trimmed by 0 bases and V by 5 bases; bases with no gene match: 1. The CDR3 consists of 14 residues. CDR1 is SGHRS, CDR2 YFSETQ, per germline. CDR3 loop: CASRAGGSTDTQYF. CDR3 nucleotide sequence: TGCGCCAGCAGGGCGGGGGGGAGCACAGATACGCAGTATTTT. The whole variable domain, remainder taken from reference TRBV5-1 and TRBJ2-3, is KAGVTQTPRYLIKTRGQQVTLSCSPISGHRSVSWYQQTPGQGLQFLFEYFSETQRNKGNFPGRFSGRQFSNSRSEMNVSTLELGDSALYLCASRAGGSTDTQYFGPGTRLTVL.

The V call is TRBV18, the J call TRBJ2-5; 7 bases are a match to TRBD1. From germline, CDR1 is KGHSH and CDR2 LQKENI. CDR3 size: 14 residues. The junction had 0 bases not matched to a gene; V was cut back by 1 base and J by 1 base. This chain's CDR3 is CASSPRQGQETQYF. Here the CDR3 DNA reads TGTGCCAGCTCACCACGACAGGGCCAAGAGACCCAGTACTTC.

The chain links TRBV29-1 to TRBJ1-1, with TRBD1 as a possible D gene (5 bases). CDR3 size: 14 residues. The V and J ends lost 4 bases and 5 bases respectively, with 17 bases between them. CDR1 SQVTM and CDR2 ANQGSEA come from the germline V gene. In DNA form, the CDR3 reads TGCAGCGTTGCTAACATACGGGGGTGGACTGAAGCTTTCTTT. Protein product: CSVANIRGWTEAFF.

The sample holds a few counts of this clone. This chain uses TRBV19 with TRBJ1-5; TRBD1 might be the D (5 bases). Germline loops: CDR1 LNHDA, CDR2 SQIVND (reference sequence). Trimming left V 4 bases short and J 5 bases short, with 15 bases between. This CDR3 is built from 15 residues. The CDR3 protein is CASSTSRAPDQPQHF. CDR3 in DNA: TGTGCCAGTAGTACATCCAGGGCCCCGGATCAGCCCCAGCATTTT. Using reference TRBV19 and TRBJ1-5 for the parts outside the CDR3, the full variable domain is DGGITQSPKYLFRKEGQNVTLSCEQNLNHDAMYWYRQDPGQGLRLIYYSQIVNDFQKGDIAEGYSVSREKKESFPLTVTSAQKNPTAFYLCASSTSRAPDQPQHFGDGTRLSIL.

V usage is TRBV23-1 and J usage is TRBJ2-4; the D gene is possibly TRBD1 (6 bases). TRBV23-1 is placed among ORFs of uncertain function. V was trimmed by 6 bases and J by 6 bases, leaving 18 bases between them. The CDR3 has 15 amino acids. In DNA, the CDR3 is TGCGCCAGCAGCCCTGGGGACAAAACTTTAAACATTCAGTACTTC. This sequence encodes CASSPGDKTLNIQYF.

The rearrangement uses TRBV18 and TRBJ2-3; 8 bases agree with TRBD2. Germline assignment: CDR1 KGHSH and CDR2 LQKENI. The CDR3 is 16 residues long. V was clipped by 2 bases and J by 6 bases; unmatched bases: 10. In nucleotides, the CDR3 is TGTGCCAGCTCACCAGCCCCCTCGGGGGGGACGGATACGCAGTATTTT. Encoded protein: CASSPAPSGGTDTQYF. Full variable domain (rest looked up from reference TRBV18 and TRBJ2-3): NAGVMQNPRHLVRRRGQEARLRCSPMKGHSHVYWYRQLPEEGLKFMVYLQKENIIDESGMPKERFSAEFPKEGPSILRIQQVVRGDSAAYFCASSPAPSGGTDTQYFGPGTRLTVL.

The chain combines TRBV30 with TRBJ2-2; possibly TRBD2 for D (6 bases). V shed 0 bases and J shed 4 bases, with 9 bases lying between them. The CDR3 is 14 residues long. Per germline, CDR1 GTSNPN and CDR2 SVGIG (reference sequence). The CDR3 DNA reads as TGTGCCTGGAGTGTCCTGGGGGGCACCGGGGAGCTGTTTTTT. This gives the protein CAWSVLGGTGELFF.

The rearrangement links TRBV9 to TRBJ1-2; D remains ambiguous. Germline V lookup: CDR1 SGDLS, CDR2 YYNGEE. The CDR3 has 15 amino acids. V shed 1 base and J shed 1 base, with 11 bases lying between them. The CDR3 coding sequence is TGTGCCAGCAGCGTAACCGGCGGCAATAACTATGGCTACACCTTC. Translating it yields CASSVTGGNNYGYTF.

This rearrangement joins TRBV7-3 to TRBJ2-3, with 8 positions matching TRBD2. After removal of 4 bases from V and 6 bases from J, the junction contained 9 bases not matched to a gene. Per the germline V gene, CDR1 is SGHTA and CDR2 is FQGTGA. This CDR3 is built from 15 residues. The CDR3 sequence is CASSSLAGGFDTQYF. The CDR3 DNA follows: TGTGCCAGCAGCTCCCTTGCGGGGGGTTTTGATACGCAGTATTTT.

This clone was recorded a few times. This rearrangement joins TRBV4-1 to TRBJ2-7; weak D call: TRBD1 (5 bases). The CDR3 is made up of 15 amino acids. Trimming left V 1 base short and J 0 bases short, with 10 bases between. From germline, CDR1 is MGHRA and CDR2 YSYEKL. Written as DNA, the CDR3 is TGCGCCAGCAGCCAAGGCAGGGTTGGCTCCTACGAGCAGTACTTC. Residues: CASSQGRVGSYEQYF.

The V gene is TRBV5-1, the J gene TRBJ2-2; tentative D call: TRBD2 (6 bases). V was pared by 2 bases and J by 2 bases, with 13 bases between. In germline, CDR1 is SGHRS, CDR2 YFSETQ. The CDR3 loop spans 16 amino acids. The CDR3 loop reads CASSLLANSNTGELFF. CDR3 nucleotides: TGCGCCAGCAGCTTACTAGCCAATTCTAACACCGGGGAGCTGTTTTTT.

This chain connects TRBV27 to TRBJ2-7; a possible D gene is TRBD2 (5 bases). This CDR3 is 19 amino acids long. Germline CDR1 and CDR2: MNHEY and SMNVEV (reference sequence). Trimming cost V 5 bases and J 5 bases, with 31 bases left between them. The CDR3 loop is CASSPWTLGGSHSINEQYF. The DNA of the CDR3 is TGTGCCAGCAGTCCCTGGACTCTTGGCGGCAGCCACAGCATAAACGAGCAGTACTTC.

V usage is TRBV18 and J usage is TRBJ2-7; 8 nucleotides agree with TRBD2. There are 15 residues in the CDR3. V trimming: 5 bases; J trimming: 3 bases; junction bases outside the gene matches: 9. Germline lookup yields CDR1 KGHSH and CDR2 LQKENI. The CDR3 bases are TGTGCCAGCTCAGCCCAGAGCGGGAGAAACTACGAGCAGTACTTC. This translates into CASSAQSGRNYEQYF.

The CDR3 DNA reads TGCGCCAGCAGGGAGGATTTTAGACAGGGGCAGGACAGACCGAACAATGAGCAGTTCTTC. This codes for CASREDFRQGQDRPNNEQFF. This chain uses TRBV5-1 with TRBJ2-1, with TRBD1 matching 8 bases. The CDR3 is made up of 20 amino acids. V was clipped by 5 bases and J by 5 bases; unmatched bases: 24. Germline CDR1 reads SGHRS; CDR2 reads YFSETQ.

The chain couples TRBV24-1 to TRBJ2-1, with D maybe TRBD2 (5 bases). Germline V lookup: CDR1 KGHDR, CDR2 SFDVKD. V lost 5 bases, J lost 1 base, and 5 bases lay in between. This CDR3 has 13 residues. The CDR3 reads CATSGGSYNEQFF. As DNA, the CDR3 is TGTGCCACCAGTGGAGGGTCCTACAATGAGCAGTTCTTC.

The genes are TRBV5-1 and TRBJ2-5; 11 bases line up with TRBD2. J lost 4 bases, V lost 3 bases, and 5 bases had no gene match. The germline gives CDR1 SGHRS, CDR2 YFSETQ. CDR3 length: 15 residues. CDR3 residues: CASSSPSGGTETQYF. The CDR3 DNA reads as TGCGCCAGCAGCTCCCCTAGCGGGGGGACAGAGACCCAGTACTTC.

The rearrangement links TRBV18 to TRBJ2-3; TRBD1 agrees at 9 bases. Looked up from germline, CDR1 is KGHSH and CDR2 is LQKENI. The CDR3 is 16 amino acids. The ends lost 3 bases at V and 4 bases at J; junction bases unmatched: 8. CDR3 sequence reads: CASSPGTGLAADTQYF. The CDR3 nucleotides are TGTGCCAGCTCACCTGGGACAGGGTTAGCGGCAGATACGCAGTATTTT.

The chain couples TRBV5-4 to TRBJ1-2; weak D call: TRBD1 (6 bases). CDR3 length: 15 amino acids. The V end lost 3 bases, the J end lost 0 bases, and 12 bases lay between the germline ends. The germline V gene has CDR1 SGHNT and CDR2 YYREEE (reference sequence). CDR3 sequence reads: CASSYGQRTNYGYTF. The CDR3 coding sequence is TGTGCCAGCAGCTATGGACAGAGAACTAACTATGGCTACACCTTC.

The rearrangement links TRBV18 to TRBJ1-1; D call uncertain. Germline CDR1 KGHSH, CDR2 LQKENI. Trimming removed 2 bases from V and 0 bases from J, with 13 bases in between. The CDR3 contains 16 residues. The CDR3 reads CASSPNSFNLNTEAFF. For the CDR3, the DNA is TGTGCCAGCTCACCAAACAGTTTTAATTTGAACACTGAAGCTTTCTTT. The whole variable domain, filled in from reference TRBV18 and TRBJ1-1, reads NAGVMQNPRHLVRRRGQEARLRCSPMKGHSHVYWYRQLPEEGLKFMVYLQKENIIDESGMPKERFSAEFPKEGPSILRIQQVVRGDSAAYFCASSPNSFNLNTEAFFGQGTRLTVV.

The chain combines TRBV27 with TRBJ1-1, with 7 bases aligning to TRBD1. The V segment lost 5 bases and the J segment 4 bases; nucleotides outside the gene matches: 1. This CDR3 comprises 12 residues. In germline, CDR1 is MNHEY, CDR2 SMNVEV (reference sequence). This chain's CDR3 is CASSPGGTEAFF. The CDR3 DNA follows: TGTGCCAGCAGTCCAGGGGGCACTGAAGCTTTCTTT.

This chain connects TRBV18 to TRBJ1-5; D is unclear. Looked up from germline, CDR1 is KGHSH and CDR2 is LQKENI. The CDR3 runs 16 residues. V lost 1 base and J lost 6, with 16 bases in between. For the CDR3, the DNA is TGTGCCAGCTCACCACAGTATGGAGGGAATGGTCAGCCCCAGCATTTT. This sequence encodes CASSPQYGGNGQPQHF. The complete variable domain, with remaining parts taken from reference TRBV18 and TRBJ1-5, reads NAGVMQNPRHLVRRRGQEARLRCSPMKGHSHVYWYRQLPEEGLKFMVYLQKENIIDESGMPKERFSAEFPKEGPSILRIQQVVRGDSAAYFCASSPQYGGNGQPQHFGDGTRLSIL.

V and J are TRBV19 and TRBJ1-1; D gene uncertain. The CDR3 contains 15 residues. Germline CDR1 and CDR2: LNHDA and SQIVND (reference sequence). The V and J ends lost 0 bases and 10 bases respectively, with 18 bases between them. CDR3 coding DNA: TGTGCCAGTAGTATAGATCGTACAGTCGCCGTTGGAGCTTTCTTT. Translated: CASSIDRTVAVGAFF. The whole variable domain, filled in from reference TRBV19 and TRBJ1-1, reads DGGITQSPKYLFRKEGQNVTLSCEQNLNHDAMYWYRQDPGQGLRLIYYSQIVNDFQKGDIAEGYSVSREKKESFPLTVTSAQKNPTAFYLCASSIDRTVAVGAFFGQGTRLTVV.